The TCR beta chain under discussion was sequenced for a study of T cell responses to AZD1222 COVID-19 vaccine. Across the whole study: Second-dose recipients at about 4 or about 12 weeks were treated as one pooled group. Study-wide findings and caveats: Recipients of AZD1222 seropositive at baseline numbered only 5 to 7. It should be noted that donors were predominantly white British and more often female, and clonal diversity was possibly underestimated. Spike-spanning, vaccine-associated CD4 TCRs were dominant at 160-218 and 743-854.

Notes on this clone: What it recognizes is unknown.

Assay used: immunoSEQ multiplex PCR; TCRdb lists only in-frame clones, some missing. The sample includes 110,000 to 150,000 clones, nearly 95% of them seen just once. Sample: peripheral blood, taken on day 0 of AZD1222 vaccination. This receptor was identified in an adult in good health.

The CDR3 loop reads CASSVGVAENTGELFF. As DNA, the CDR3 is TGTGCCAGCAGCGTAGGGGTAGCGGAAAACACCGGGGAGCTGTTTTTT. The V call is TRBV9, the J call TRBJ2-2; possibly TRBD2 for D (6 bases). Trimming cost V 0 bases and J 2 bases, with 11 bases left between them. This CDR3 region has 16 residues. Looked up from germline, CDR1 is SGDLS and CDR2 is YYNGEE.